This TCR beta chain emerged from a study of control samples from healthy donors and cancer patients. The table came from immunoSEQ multiplex PCR; TCRdb's copy has only in-frame clones and leaves some out. In the table there are approximately 92,000 clones, approximately 93% of which are singletons. Germline trimming cut 4 bases from V and 14 bases from J; bases unmatched to any gene: 9. This CDR3 has 12 residues. CDR1 is SGDLS and CDR2 is YYNGEE in the germline V gene. This TCR came from a woman between 25 and 40 years old in good health. The chain employs TRBV9 and TRBJ2-1, with 7 bases matching TRBD2. The specimen sequenced was blood. As DNA, the CDR3 is TGTGCCAGCAGCCCCTCGGGGGGACGAGAGTTCTTC. This translates into CASSPSGGREFF.